This T cell receptor (beta chain) appears in the sequencing data of a study of blood T cell repertoires in COVID-19 (dated by TCRdb to between 2020 and 2021). With respect to the entire study: Samples covering the acute and convalescent phases of COVID-19 were provided by collaborators in the United States, Italy and Spain. The material from the prospective study consisted of cDNA or gDNA derived from T cells, B-cell-depleted T cells, or PBMCs. Subjects who had been exposed to COVID-19, were actively infected with it, or had recovered from it provided the deeply sampled blood TCRbeta repertoires that made up the dataset. The repertoires were released in a freely available public database intended as a resource for research on the immune response to SARS-CoV-2. The samples were drawn from two sources: the first 160 participants of the ongoing ImmuneRACE study, and fewer than 1,500 subjects contributed by 6 global collaborators. A de-identified subject ID, COVID-19 status, age in years and sex were almost always included in the sample metadata. Where available, HLA class I and class II types were taken from metadata supplied by the sample provider and were not determined by assay-based typing. Here is what the overall study found, with its caveats: How much clinical and demographic metadata was included differed by source and by participant, and the metadata was provided uncurated.

This clone was found once. The target of this receptor is not known. There are no base qualities to consult, and no much larger clone falls within one base. From the germline V gene, CDR1 is SQVTM and CDR2 is ANQGSEA. The CDR3 holds 12 amino acids from the cysteine to the phenylalanine. Solely the CDR3 DNA is kept, with 36 bases framed from the first base. V loses 5 bases of germline sequence and J loses 4 bases, and the interval between the two ends is 11 bases. TCRbeta CDR3 regions were amplified from genomic DNA by means of the immunoSEQ Assay, a bias-controlled multiplex PCR. Under the source paper's analysis protocol: The number of nucleated cells in each sample was estimated by amplification of reference gene primers within the assay. To quantify the absolute abundance of each unique TCRbeta CDR3 rearrangement, sequence reads were collapsed and filtered. Productive Simpson clonality was computed per sample as the square root of Simpson's diversity index over productive rearrangements. Imported from immuneACCESS, the table was reduced by TCRdb to in-frame sequences with V and J called. These copies leave out some clones; in studies compared against another copy, an unresolved V gene accounts for under half, and the cause of the remainder is not known. That table furnishes V, J and clone size, whereas the DNA furnished D and trimming. Across this sample there are over 100,000 clones, with around three quarters seen only once. Of the sample, under 20% is held by the ten largest clones.

Whole blood was collected in K2EDTA tubes by collaborating institutions according to the institutions' own protocols. Collaborator samples were shipped for TCRbeta analysis as frozen whole blood, isolated PBMCs, or DNA extracted from either sample type. This sequence originates from a man aged 60 to 69 with active or convalescent COVID-19. The sample taken for sequencing was peripheral blood. The chain is made from TRBV29-1 and TRBJ1-2, and TRBD1 may be the D gene, going by 6 matching bases. Here is the DNA: TGCAGCGTTACTGACAGGACCTATGGCTACACCTTC. It is translated as CSVTDRTYGYTF.